The sequence of this T cell receptor (beta chain) was determined in a study of T cell responses to AZD1222 COVID-19 vaccine. This CDR3 is 12 amino acids long. Germline CDR1 is PRHDT and CDR2 is FYEKMQ (reference sequence). With 4 bases removed from V and 4 bases from J, the gap between germline ends came to 6 bases. Clones were read by immunoSEQ multiplex PCR, and TCRdb kept only the in-frame ones, dropping some. This sample carries under 200,000 clones, 70% to 90% of them seen once, and the ten largest clones take roughly a quarter. This receptor was obtained from an adult who received the AZD1222 COVID-19 vaccine. This chain joins TRBV13 and TRBJ2-3; D is unresolved. The material was peripheral blood, obtained 28 days after the second AZD1222 dose. The CDR3 region has the DNA TGTGCCAGCAGCTCCCGACCAGATACGCAGTATTTT. Its translation is CASSSRPDTQYF.